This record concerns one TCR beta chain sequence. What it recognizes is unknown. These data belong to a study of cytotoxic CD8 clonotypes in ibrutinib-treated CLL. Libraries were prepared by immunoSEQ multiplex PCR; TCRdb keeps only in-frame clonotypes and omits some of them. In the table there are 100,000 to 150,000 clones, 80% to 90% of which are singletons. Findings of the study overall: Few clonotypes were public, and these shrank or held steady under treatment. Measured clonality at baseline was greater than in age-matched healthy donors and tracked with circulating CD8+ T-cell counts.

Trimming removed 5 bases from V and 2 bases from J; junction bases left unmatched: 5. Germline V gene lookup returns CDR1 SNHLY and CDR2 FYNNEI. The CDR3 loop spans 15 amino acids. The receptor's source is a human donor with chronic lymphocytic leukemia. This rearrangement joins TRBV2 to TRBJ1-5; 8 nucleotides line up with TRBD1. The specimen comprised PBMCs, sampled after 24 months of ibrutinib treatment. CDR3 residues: CASSTMGQGNQPQHF. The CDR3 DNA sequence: TGTGCCAGCAGTACCATGGGACAGGGCAATCAGCCCCAGCATTTT.